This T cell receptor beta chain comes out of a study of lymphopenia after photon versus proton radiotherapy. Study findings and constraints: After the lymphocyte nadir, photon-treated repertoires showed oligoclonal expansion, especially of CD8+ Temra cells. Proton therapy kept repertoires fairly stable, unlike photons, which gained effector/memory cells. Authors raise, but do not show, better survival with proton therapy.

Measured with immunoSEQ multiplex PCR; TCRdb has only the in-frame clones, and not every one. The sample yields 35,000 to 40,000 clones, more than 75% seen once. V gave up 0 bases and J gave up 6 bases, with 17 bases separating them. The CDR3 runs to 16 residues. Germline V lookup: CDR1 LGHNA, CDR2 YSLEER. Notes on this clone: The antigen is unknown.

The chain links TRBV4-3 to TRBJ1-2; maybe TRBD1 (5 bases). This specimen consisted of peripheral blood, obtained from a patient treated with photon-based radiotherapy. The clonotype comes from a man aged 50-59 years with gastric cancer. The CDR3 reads CASSQDLYRGDDGYTF. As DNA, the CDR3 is TGCGCCAGCAGCCAAGATTTGTACCGGGGCGACGATGGCTACACCTTC.